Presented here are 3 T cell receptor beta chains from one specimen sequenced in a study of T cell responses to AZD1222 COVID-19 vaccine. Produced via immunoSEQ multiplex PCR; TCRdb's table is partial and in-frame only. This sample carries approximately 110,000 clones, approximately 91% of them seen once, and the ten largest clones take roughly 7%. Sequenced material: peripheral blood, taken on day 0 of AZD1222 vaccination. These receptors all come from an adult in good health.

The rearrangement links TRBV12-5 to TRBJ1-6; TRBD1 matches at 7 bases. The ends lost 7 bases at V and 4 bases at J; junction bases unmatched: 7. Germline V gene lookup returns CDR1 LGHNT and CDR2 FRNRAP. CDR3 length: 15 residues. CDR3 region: CASDTGTEYNSPLHF. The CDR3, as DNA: TGTGCTAGTGACACAGGGACAGAGTATAATTCACCCCTCCACTTT.

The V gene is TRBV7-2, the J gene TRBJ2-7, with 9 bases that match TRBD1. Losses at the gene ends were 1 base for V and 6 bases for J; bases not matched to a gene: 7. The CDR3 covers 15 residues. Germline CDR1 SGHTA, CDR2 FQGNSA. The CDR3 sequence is CASSLGRQGGVEQYF. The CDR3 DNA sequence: TGTGCCAGCAGCTTAGGAAGACAGGGGGGAGTCGAGCAGTACTTC.

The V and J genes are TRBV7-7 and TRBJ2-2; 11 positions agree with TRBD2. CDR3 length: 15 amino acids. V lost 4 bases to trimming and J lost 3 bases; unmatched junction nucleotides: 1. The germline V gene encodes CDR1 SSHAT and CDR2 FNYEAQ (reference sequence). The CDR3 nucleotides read TGTGCCAGCAGCTCGACTAGCGGGGACACCGGGGAGCTGTTTTTT. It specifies CASSSTSGDTGELFF.